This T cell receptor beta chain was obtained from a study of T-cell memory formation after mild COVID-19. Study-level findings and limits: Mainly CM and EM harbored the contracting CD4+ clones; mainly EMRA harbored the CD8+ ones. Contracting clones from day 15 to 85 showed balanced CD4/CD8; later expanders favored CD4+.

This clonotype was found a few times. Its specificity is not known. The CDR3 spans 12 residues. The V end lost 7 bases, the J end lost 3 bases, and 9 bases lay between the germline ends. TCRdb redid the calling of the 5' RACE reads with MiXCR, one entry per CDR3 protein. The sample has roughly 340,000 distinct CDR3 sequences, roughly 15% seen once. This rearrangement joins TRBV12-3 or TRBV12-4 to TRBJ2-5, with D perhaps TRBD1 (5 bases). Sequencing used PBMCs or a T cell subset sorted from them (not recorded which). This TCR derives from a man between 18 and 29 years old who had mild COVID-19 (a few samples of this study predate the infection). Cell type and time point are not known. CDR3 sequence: CASTDSKETQYF. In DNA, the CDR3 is TGTGCCAGCACCGACAGTAAAGAGACCCAGTACTTC.